These 30 T cell receptor beta chains were sequenced from one sample in a study of molecular identifiers for immune sequencing clone quantification. In TCRdb, the PCR reads were re-called with MiXCR into one record per CDR3 protein. The sample includes approximately 90,000 distinct CDR3 sequences, approximately 24% seen only once; the top ten take roughly 1%. Sequenced sample: naive CD8+ T cells from blood, with Jurkat cell RNA spiked in. Subset: FACS-sorted CD8+CD4-CCR7+CD45RA+ naive T cells. These receptors were obtained from a human donor in good health. Some libraries in this study had Jurkat cell RNA spiked in.

This clonotype came up many times. V usage is TRBV27 and J usage is TRBJ2-3, with D perhaps assigned TRBD1 or TRBD2 (5 bases each). This CDR3 contains 14 residues. The V and J ends lost 9 bases and 0 bases respectively, with 13 bases between them. The V gene's germline CDR1 is MNHEY and CDR2 SMNVEV (reference sequence). The CDR3 region is CASLGTASTDTQYF. The CDR3 nucleotides are TGTGCCAGTCTCGGGACGGCCAGCACAGATACGCAGTATTTT.

A note on this clonotype: A read error is possible here, since a much larger clone lies one base away. V and J are TRBV2 and TRBJ2-5; D remains unclear. The V gene's germline CDR1 is SNHLY and CDR2 FYNNEI. This CDR3 has 13 residues. As DNA, the CDR3 is TGTGCCAGCAGCACTGGACGGCAAGAGCCCCAGTACTTC. This codes for CASSTGRQEPQYF.

In its sample, this clonotype was seen many times. V usage is TRBV30 and J usage is TRBJ2-3, with TRBD1 identical over 7 bases. With 3 bases clipped from V and 4 bases from J, the junction kept 10 bases outside the gene matches. CDR3 length: 15 residues. Germline V CDR1 and CDR2: GTSNPN, SVGIG (reference sequence). Here the CDR3 reads CAWSMLTGPADTQYF. CDR3 sequence (DNA): TGTGCCTGGAGCATGTTGACAGGGCCGGCAGATACGCAGTATTTT. The full variable domain, rest sourced from reference TRBV30 and TRBJ2-3, is SQTIHQWPATLVQPVGSPLSLECTVEGTSNPNLYWYRQAAGRGLQLLFYSVGIGQISSEVPQNLSASRPQDRQFILSSKKLLLSDSGFYLCAWSMLTGPADTQYFGPGTRLTVL.

A note on this clonotype: Since a much larger clone is just one base distant, this may be a read error. The V call is TRBV2, the J call TRBJ2-2; D not certain. Germline CDR1 SNHLY, CDR2 FYNNEI. CDR3 length: 14 residues. The ends were cut back, 5 bases at V and 4 bases at J, with 11 bases in the middle. CDR3 region: CASSSALCTGELFF. The CDR3, as DNA: TGTGCCAGCAGTTCGGCGTTGTGCACCGGGGAGCTGTTTTTT.

The gene calls are TRBV12-3 or TRBV12-4 and TRBJ2-5; TRBD1 aligns across 7 bases. The CDR3 runs to 14 residues. With 7 bases clipped from V and 4 bases from J, the junction kept 9 bases outside the gene matches. This CDR3 reads CASTPDRVGETQYF. DNA for the CDR3: TGTGCCAGCACACCTGACAGGGTTGGAGAGACCCAGTACTTC.

The table lists this clonotype with a few counts. J is TRBJ2-6 and V is TRBV14; D is ambiguous. Looked up from germline, CDR1 is SGHDN and CDR2 is FVKESK. CDR3 length: 14 amino acids. Trimming took 0 bases from V and 6 from J, leaving 6 bases between them. Here the CDR3 DNA reads TGTGCCAGCAGCCAAGAAATTATGGCCAACGTCCTGACTTTC. This codes for CASSQEIMANVLTF.

The table lists this clonotype with many counts. The rearrangement uses TRBV20-1 and TRBJ1-3, with D possibly being TRBD1 (5 bases). V was cut by 6 bases and J by 0 bases, with 12 bases left in between. CDR1 and CDR2 from the germline V gene are DFQATT and SNEGSKA (reference sequence). This CDR3 has 14 residues. The CDR3 DNA sequence: TGCAGTGCATTAGCAGGGCTCTCTGGAAACACCATATATTTT. It yields the protein CSALAGLSGNTIYF.

Points on this clonotype: A much larger clone sits a single nucleotide away, making a read error possible. Likely a read error: the CDR3 ends without its conserved phenylalanine or tryptophan. The chain links TRBV5-8 to TRBJ2-3; 8 nucleotides agree with TRBD1. The CDR3 totals 17 residues. Germline trimming cut 4 bases from V and 4 bases from J; bases unmatched to any gene: 14. The germline gives CDR1 SGHTS, CDR2 YDEGEE. The CDR3: CASSKDPETGASDTQYL. In DNA form, the CDR3 reads TGTGCCAGCAGCAAAGATCCGGAGACAGGGGCCTCAGATACGCAGTATCTT.

This clonotype was observed many times. CDR3 coding DNA: TGTGCCTGGAGCTCCGGGATTGGCTACGAGCAGTACTTC. Translated: CAWSSGIGYEQYF. The rearrangement links TRBV30 to TRBJ2-7; TRBD2 is a possible D gene (5 bases). Looked up from germline, CDR1 is GTSNPN and CDR2 is SVGIG (reference sequence). V was cut by 3 bases and J by 3 bases, with 12 bases left in between. The CDR3 length is 13 residues.

There are many counts of this clonotype. The chain uses TRBV4-2 and TRBJ2-3; 10 bases align to TRBD2. This CDR3 contains 16 residues. Germline trimming cut 2 bases from V and 4 bases from J; bases unmatched to any gene: 6. CDR1 and CDR2 from the germline V gene are LGHNA and YNFKEQ. The DNA of the CDR3 is TGTGCCAGCAGCCAACGGACTAGCGGACCCTCAGATACGCAGTATTTT. It specifies CASSQRTSGPSDTQYF.

At least ten counts were recorded for this clonotype. The chain links TRBV6-6 to TRBJ2-3; tentatively, D is TRBD2 (5 bases). Trimming removed 1 base at V and 3 bases at J, with 17 bases between. This CDR3 comprises 17 residues. Germline CDR1 reads MNHNY; CDR2 reads SVGAGI (reference sequence). The CDR3 nucleotides read TGTGCCAGCAGTTACTACCGGACTGTAACAGAGACAGATACGCAGTATTTT. It encodes CASSYYRTVTETDTQYF.

This clonotype was counted ten times or more. The genes are TRBV7-9 and TRBJ2-3; 12 bases match TRBD1. The CDR3 totals 18 residues. The germline V gene has CDR1 SEHNR and CDR2 FQNEAQ (reference sequence). V gave up 6 bases and J gave up 2 bases; unmatched junction bases: 12. The CDR3 loop reads CASRPGTGGKTSTDTQYF. As DNA, the CDR3 is TGTGCCAGCAGGCCCGGGACAGGGGGCAAAACTTCCACAGATACGCAGTATTTT.

This clonotype was seen ten or more times. The gene calls are TRBV9 and TRBJ1-1; no clear D gene. CDR1 and CDR2 (germline): SGDLS, YYNGEE. The V and J ends lost 4 bases and 5 bases respectively, with 18 bases between them. The CDR3 consists of 15 residues. CDR3 region: CASSQYSGLHTEAFF. The DNA of the CDR3 is TGTGCCAGCAGCCAATACTCTGGACTGCATACTGAAGCTTTCTTT.

As for this clonotype: A clone one base away is much larger, so this may be a read error. Because the CDR3 is missing its conserved closing phenylalanine or tryptophan, this is likely a read error. The V and J genes are TRBV6-2 or TRBV6-3 and TRBJ2-2, with 8 bases that match TRBD2. CDR3 length: 15 amino acids. Germline V gives CDR1 MNHEY, CDR2 SVGEGT. CDR3 amino acids: CASSYLSGSNGELFS. The CDR3 DNA reads as TGTGCCAGCAGCTACTTAAGCGGGAGTAACGGGGAGCTGTTTTCT.

This clonotype was counted many times. The chain combines TRBV12-3 or TRBV12-4 with TRBJ1-5; D is possibly TRBD1 (5 bases). The ends were cut back, 5 bases at V and 2 bases at J, with 16 bases in the middle. This CDR3 has 16 amino acids. The CDR3 coding sequence is TGTGCCAGCAGTCCGGGGTGGGGGATGGGCAATCAGCCCCAGCATTTT. Translation: CASSPGWGMGNQPQHF.

Ten or more counts support this clonotype. The chain joins TRBV28 to TRBJ2-5; 13 bases agree with TRBD2. In germline, CDR1 is MDHEN, CDR2 SYDVKM. The CDR3 spans 20 residues. The V segment lost 3 bases and the J segment 2 bases; nucleotides outside the gene matches: 15. CDR3 in DNA: TGTGCCAGCAGTTTCCCCACTAGCGGGAGGGCCGGGGTCGATCAAGAGACCCAGTACTTC. Protein: CASSFPTSGRAGVDQETQYF.

With regard to this clonotype: A read error is possible here, since a much larger clone lies one base away. The V call is TRBV23-1, the J call TRBJ1-4, with 8 bases that match TRBD1. TRBV23-1 is recorded as an ORF, its role being uncertain. CDR3 length equals 18 residues. J was trimmed by 8 bases and V by 8 bases; bases with no gene match: 22. The DNA of the CDR3 is TGCGCCAGCGGCAGGGACTTTGTACCAGGGGGCTCTCTGGAAAAACTGTTTTTT. Protein: CASGRDFVPGGSLEKLFF.

Many counts were recorded for this clonotype. This chain links TRBV7-9 with TRBJ2-5, with a possible D match to TRBD2 (5 bases). Germline loops: CDR1 SEHNR, CDR2 FQNEAQ (reference sequence). There are 14 residues in the CDR3. The V end was cut by 5 bases, the J end by 1 base, with 11 bases between. The CDR3 spells CASSLSGFQETQYF. The CDR3 DNA reads as TGTGCCAGCAGCCTCAGCGGATTCCAAGAGACCCAGTACTTC.

This clonotype was seen ten or more times. This sequence joins TRBV6-2 or TRBV6-3 and TRBJ1-1, with D possibly TRBD1 on 6 matching bases. The CDR3 consists of 13 residues. V lost 2 bases to trimming and J lost 5 bases, with 9 bases between them. From germline, CDR1 is MNHEY and CDR2 SVGEGT. The CDR3, as DNA: TGTGCCAGCAGTTACGACAGGCCGACTGAAGCTTTCTTT. This translates into CASSYDRPTEAFF.

The chain is built from TRBV28 and TRBJ2-7; tentative D call: TRBD2 (5 bases). V dropped 5 bases and J dropped 5 bases, with 19 bases sitting between them. Germline loops: CDR1 MDHEN, CDR2 SYDVKM. There are 15 residues in the CDR3. CDR3 residues: CASSLLGEGLDEQYF. The CDR3 DNA reads as TGTGCCAGCAGTCTTCTGGGAGAGGGCCTGGACGAGCAGTACTTC. Combining the CDR3 with reference TRBV28 and TRBJ2-7 gives the whole variable domain DVKVTQSSRYLVKRTGEKVFLECVQDMDHENMFWYRQDPGLGLRLIYFSYDVKMKEKGDIPEGYSVSREKKERFSLILESASTNQTSMYLCASSLLGEGLDEQYFGPGTRLTVT.

With regard to this clonotype: A read error may be the cause here, since a much bigger clone is one base away. The chain couples TRBV7-9 to TRBJ2-7; 8 nucleotides agree with TRBD2. V lost 10 bases, J lost 6 bases, and 8 bases stayed unmatched. The CDR3 has 12 amino acids. Germline CDR1 and CDR2: SEHNR and FQNEAQ (reference sequence). CDR3: CATRGGFREQYF. Here the CDR3 DNA reads TGTGCCACTCGGGGGGGTTTCCGCGAGCAGTACTTC.

This clonotype turned up a few times. The chain is built from TRBV4-3 and TRBJ2-7; D possibly corresponds to TRBD1 (6 bases). The CDR3 is made up of 16 amino acids. The V end lost 0 bases, the J end lost 3 bases, and 15 bases lay between the germline ends. Germline CDR1 and CDR2: LGHNA and YSLEER. The CDR3 region is CASSQDWRQDLYEQYF. The CDR3 region has the DNA TGCGCCAGCAGCCAAGATTGGAGACAGGACCTCTACGAGCAGTACTTC.

The sample holds many counts of this clonotype. CDR3 loop: CASSFPNTEAFF. The CDR3 DNA reads as TGTGCCAGCAGCTTCCCGAACACTGAAGCTTTCTTT. The chain links TRBV13 to TRBJ1-1; D remains unclear. There are 12 residues in the CDR3. The germline V and J ends were trimmed by 3 bases and 1 base, with 3 bases remaining between them. From germline, CDR1 is PRHDT and CDR2 FYEKMQ (reference sequence).

This clonotype was observed at least ten times. The V call is TRBV10-3, the J call TRBJ2-3, with 12 bases matching TRBD2. This CDR3 region has 15 residues. Trimming took 5 bases from V and 4 from J; bases not matched to a gene: 4. CDR1 ENHRY and CDR2 SYGVKD come from the germline V gene. The CDR3, as DNA: TGTGCCATCAGTCTACTAGCGGGGGGTCCAGATACGCAGTATTTT. Amino acids: CAISLLAGGPDTQYF.

This clonotype was observed many times. The rearrangement links TRBV4-3 to TRBJ2-3, with 7 bases aligning to TRBD1. Looked up from germline, CDR1 is LGHNA and CDR2 is YSLEER. V lost 0 bases to trimming and J lost 2 bases; unmatched junction nucleotides: 5. The CDR3 runs 16 residues. The CDR3: CASSQDITGVTDTQYF. CDR3 nucleotides: TGCGCCAGCAGCCAAGATATTACAGGGGTCACAGATACGCAGTATTTT.

Ten or more counts support this clonotype. The gene calls are TRBV9 and TRBJ1-1, with TRBD1 as a possible D gene (6 bases). V lost 3 bases, J lost 1 base, and 7 bases lay in between. This CDR3 is built from 13 residues. Germline CDR1 and CDR2: SGDLS and YYNGEE. The CDR3 nucleotides are TGTGCCAGCAGCGGACAGGAGAACACTGAAGCTTTCTTT. Translation: CASSGQENTEAFF.

This clonotype occurred many times. V and J are TRBV27 and TRBJ2-2; 11 bases align to TRBD1. The V gene's germline CDR1 is MNHEY and CDR2 SMNVEV (reference sequence). Trimming took 6 bases from V and 7 from J; bases not matched to a gene: 4. The CDR3 has 14 amino acids. CDR3 sequence reads: CASRPGQGVGELFF. DNA of the CDR3: TGTGCCAGCAGGCCGGGACAGGGGGTCGGGGAGCTGTTTTTT.

This clonotype was counted between two and nine times. V is TRBV9 and J is TRBJ1-4; 8 bases align to TRBD1. This CDR3 contains 13 residues. The J segment lost 8 bases and the V segment lost 3 bases, leaving 3 bases of the junction unmatched. CDR1 and CDR2 from the germline V gene are SGDLS and YYNGEE. The CDR3 sequence is CASSGQGNEKLFF. CDR3 nucleotide sequence: TGTGCCAGCAGCGGACAGGGGAACGAAAAACTGTTTTTT.

As to this clonotype: A much larger clone lies a single base off, so this may be a read error. The chain carries TRBV4-1 and TRBJ2-2; 10 nucleotides align to TRBD2. Germline CDR1 is MGHRA and CDR2 is YSYEKL. The CDR3 spans 15 residues. The CDR3 reads CTSSPLAGYTGELFF. The CDR3 nucleotides read TGCACCAGCAGCCCACTAGCGGGGTACACCGGGGAGCTGTTTTTT.

A note on this clonotype: A much larger clone differs by one base, so this may be a read error. This chain connects TRBV11-2 to TRBJ1-1; D call uncertain. Trimming shortened V by 3 bases and J by 6 bases, and 14 bases separated the two germline ends. The germline V gene encodes CDR1 SGHAT and CDR2 FQNNGV. The CDR3 length is 14 residues. The CDR3 spells CASSFGAGNPEAFF. DNA of the CDR3: TGTGCCAGCAGCTTCGGTGCAGGAAACCCTGAAGCTTTCTTT. The complete variable domain, with remaining parts taken from reference TRBV11-2 and TRBJ1-1, reads EAGVAQSPRYKIIEKRQSVAFWCNPISGHATLYWYQQILGQGPKLLIQFQNNGVVDDSQLPKDRFSAERLKGVDSTLKIQPAKLEDSAVYLCASSFGAGNPEAFFGQGTRLTVV.